These 10 T cell receptor beta chains originate from one sample sequenced in a study of cytomegalovirus exposure and HLA in healthy donors (dated by TCRdb to about 2017). The method was the immunoSEQ multiplex PCR assay. The multiplex PCR relied on a mix of 60 forward primers for TCR Vbeta segments and 13 reverse primers for TCR Jbeta segments. What TCRdb holds here is the immuneACCESS table cut down to in-frame rearrangements. Part of the clones is not present; checked against another copy, under half of the missing clones reflect an unresolved V gene, and the others are unexplained. Recorded for this sample are about 110,000 clones; about 80% of them occurred a single time. The ten largest clones take up roughly 8% of the sample. Sequenced: PBMCs. The receptor source for this set is a man under 40 in good health and CMV-seronegative.

The chain uses TRBV7-9 and TRBJ2-7, with 7 bases matching TRBD2. The CDR3 has 12 residues. The V gene end was trimmed by 11 bases and the J gene end by 2 bases; junction bases not matched to a gene: 6. CDR1 is SEHNR and CDR2 is FQNEAQ in the germline V gene (reference sequence). CDR3 nucleotides: TGTGCCGCGGGCGGGGGAACCTACGAGCAGTACTTC. It encodes CAAGGGTYEQYF.

The chain has TRBV30 and TRBJ2-7; 9 nucleotides agree with TRBD1. J was trimmed by 1 base and V by 7 bases; bases with no gene match: 8. The CDR3 loop spans 14 amino acids. Germline V gene lookup returns CDR1 GTSNPN and CDR2 SVGIG (reference sequence). CDR3 residues: CALHRDRDSYEQYF. The CDR3 nucleotides are TGTGCCTTGCACCGGGACAGGGATTCCTACGAGCAGTACTTC.

The genes are TRBV7-3 and TRBJ2-1, with 9 bases matching TRBD2. CDR3 length equals 16 residues. Per the germline V gene, CDR1 is SGHTA and CDR2 is FQGTGA. After removal of 5 bases from V and 8 bases from J, the junction contained 13 bases not matched to a gene. CDR3 nucleotides: TGTGCCAGCAGCCCCCGGGCTAGCGGGGTCCGGGATGAGCAGTTCTTC. Amino acid sequence: CASSPRASGVRDEQFF.

The DNA for the CDR3 is TGTGCCAGCAGCTTATCCCAGGGGCATTACAATGAGCAGTTCTTC. Its protein is CASSLSQGHYNEQFF. The chain combines TRBV11-3 with TRBJ2-1, with D possibly TRBD1 on 6 matching bases. Deletions cut 2 bases from V and 4 bases from J, with 12 bases between. CDR1 is SGHNT, CDR2 YENEEA, per germline. The CDR3 length is 15 residues.

The chain has TRBV11-2 and TRBJ2-1; TRBD2 matches 7 bases. Germline CDR1 and CDR2: SGHAT and FQNNGV. Trimming at V came to 5 bases and at J to 2 bases, leaving 12 bases not matched to a gene. There are 17 residues in the CDR3. CDR3: CASSLWRGAGPYNEQFF. For the CDR3, the DNA is TGTGCCAGCAGCCTGTGGAGGGGAGCGGGACCCTACAATGAGCAGTTCTTC.

This sequence joins TRBV28 and TRBJ2-7; the D gene is possibly TRBD1 (6 bases). Germline assignment: CDR1 MDHEN and CDR2 SYDVKM. The CDR3 has 13 amino acids. V dropped 8 bases and J dropped 2 bases, with 13 bases sitting between them. CDR3 bases: TGTGCCAGCGGGGGCAACAACGCCTACGAGCAGTACTTC. The encoded protein is CASGGNNAYEQYF.

The V gene is TRBV2, the J gene TRBJ1-1; D perhaps matches TRBD1 (6 bases). The germline V gene has CDR1 SNHLY and CDR2 FYNNEI. The CDR3 consists of 14 residues. Trimming removed 5 bases at V and 6 bases at J, with 16 bases between. DNA of the CDR3: TGTGCCAGCAGTCTTCGCACGGACAGCGCTGAAGCTTTCTTT. This gives the protein CASSLRTDSAEAFF.

The chain links TRBV4-1 to TRBJ1-2, with TRBD1 matching over 9 bases. Germline V gene sequence: CDR1 MGHRA, CDR2 YSYEKL. Trimming took 6 bases from V and 7 from J; bases not matched to a gene: 9. This CDR3 has 14 amino acids. Here the CDR3 DNA reads TGCGCCAGCAGTCAACAGGGGGCGCAGAGTGGCTACACCTTC. It specifies CASSQQGAQSGYTF.

This clone has more than one count but fewer than ten. The chain recombines TRBV5-6 with TRBJ2-1, with 9 bases aligning to TRBD1. V shed 4 bases and J 5 bases; nucleotides not matched to a gene: 7. Looked up from germline, CDR1 is SGHDT and CDR2 is YYEEEE. The CDR3 sequence is 15 residues long. CDR3 protein: CASSPLGTGHNEQFF. The CDR3 coding sequence is TGTGCCAGCAGCCCTCTAGGGACAGGGCACAATGAGCAGTTCTTC.

The chain recombines TRBV30 with TRBJ2-5, with TRBD1 matching over 9 bases. The DNA end is a closer match to TRBJ2-7, so the J assignment may be wrong. The germline V gene encodes CDR1 GTSNPN and CDR2 SVGIG (reference sequence). The CDR3 is made up of 14 amino acids. This chain's CDR3 is CAWSGQGYPYEQYF. As DNA, the CDR3 is TGTGCCTGGAGCGGACAGGGGTACCCCTACGAGCAGTACTTC.